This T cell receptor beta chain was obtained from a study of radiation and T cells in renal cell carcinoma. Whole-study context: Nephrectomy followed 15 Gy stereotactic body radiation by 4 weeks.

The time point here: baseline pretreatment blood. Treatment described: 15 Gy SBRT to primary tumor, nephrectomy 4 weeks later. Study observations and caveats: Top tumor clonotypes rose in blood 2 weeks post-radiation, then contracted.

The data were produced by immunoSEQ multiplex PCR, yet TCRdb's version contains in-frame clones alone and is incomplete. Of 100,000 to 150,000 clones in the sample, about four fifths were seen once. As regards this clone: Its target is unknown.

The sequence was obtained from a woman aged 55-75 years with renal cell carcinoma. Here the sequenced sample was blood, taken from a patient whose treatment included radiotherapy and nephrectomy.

CDR3 sequence: CASKPRRATGELFF. The CDR3 coding sequence is TGTGCCAGTAAACCTAGGAGAGCCACCGGGGAGCTGTTTTTT. The chain uses TRBV19 and TRBJ2-2; no clear D. Germline loops: CDR1 LNHDA, CDR2 SQIVND (reference sequence). CDR3 length: 14 amino acids. The V and J ends lost 7 bases and 4 bases respectively, with 13 bases between them.